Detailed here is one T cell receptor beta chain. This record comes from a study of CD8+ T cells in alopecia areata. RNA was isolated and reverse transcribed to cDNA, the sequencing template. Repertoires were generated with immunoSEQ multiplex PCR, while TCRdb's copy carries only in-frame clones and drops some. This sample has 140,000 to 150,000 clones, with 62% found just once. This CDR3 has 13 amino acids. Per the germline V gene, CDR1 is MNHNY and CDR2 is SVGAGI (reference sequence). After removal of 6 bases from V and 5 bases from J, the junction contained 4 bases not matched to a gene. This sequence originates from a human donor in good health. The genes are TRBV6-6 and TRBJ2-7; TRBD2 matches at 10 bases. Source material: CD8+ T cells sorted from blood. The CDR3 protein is CASSAGLAHEQYF. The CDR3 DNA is TGTGCCAGCAGCGCGGGACTAGCGCACGAGCAGTACTTC.